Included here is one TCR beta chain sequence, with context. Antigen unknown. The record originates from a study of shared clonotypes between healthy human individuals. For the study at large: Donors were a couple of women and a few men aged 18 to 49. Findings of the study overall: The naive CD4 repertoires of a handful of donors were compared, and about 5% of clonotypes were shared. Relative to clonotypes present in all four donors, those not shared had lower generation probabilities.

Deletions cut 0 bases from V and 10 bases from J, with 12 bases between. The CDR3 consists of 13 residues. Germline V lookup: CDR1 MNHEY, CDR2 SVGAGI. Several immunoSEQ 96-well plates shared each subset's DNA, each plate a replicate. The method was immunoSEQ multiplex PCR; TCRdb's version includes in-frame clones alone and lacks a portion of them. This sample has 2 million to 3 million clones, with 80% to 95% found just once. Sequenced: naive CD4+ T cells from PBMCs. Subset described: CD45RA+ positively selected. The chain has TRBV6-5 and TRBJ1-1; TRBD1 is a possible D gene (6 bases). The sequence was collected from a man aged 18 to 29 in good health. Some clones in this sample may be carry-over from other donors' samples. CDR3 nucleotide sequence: TGTGCCAGCAGTTACTCTCCAGGGGAGAGAGCTTTCTTT. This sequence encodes CASSYSPGERAFF.